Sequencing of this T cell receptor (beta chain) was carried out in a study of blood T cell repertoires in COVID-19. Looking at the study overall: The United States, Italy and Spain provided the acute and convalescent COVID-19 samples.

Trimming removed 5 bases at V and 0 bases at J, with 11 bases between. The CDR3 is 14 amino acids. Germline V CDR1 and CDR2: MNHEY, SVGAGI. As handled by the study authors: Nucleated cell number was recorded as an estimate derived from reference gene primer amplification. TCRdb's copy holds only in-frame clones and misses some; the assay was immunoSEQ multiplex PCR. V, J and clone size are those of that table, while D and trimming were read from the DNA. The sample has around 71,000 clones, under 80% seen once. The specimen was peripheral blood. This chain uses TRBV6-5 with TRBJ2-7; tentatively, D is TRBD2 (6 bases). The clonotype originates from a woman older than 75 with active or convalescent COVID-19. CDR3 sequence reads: CASSPRDSSYEQYF. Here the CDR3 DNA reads TGTGCCAGCAGTCCACGGGACTCCTCCTACGAGCAGTACTTC.